The T cell receptor (beta chain) under discussion was sequenced for a study of cytomegalovirus exposure and HLA in healthy donors. CDR1 and CDR2 from the germline V gene are LGHNA and YNFKEQ. The CDR3 sequence is 16 residues long. V lost 3 bases, J lost 7 bases, and 9 bases stayed unmatched. This clone was recorded a few times. Its antigen is still unknown. PCR used 60 Vbeta primers and 13 Jbeta primers. Only in-frame clones appear in the TCRdb table, and some are missing; sequencing was by immunoSEQ multiplex PCR. The sample carries 100,000 to 150,000 clones, approximately 17% recorded once. Broader study findings: Presence/absence comparisons presumed near-even sequencing depth among donors. Researchers catalogued under 200 TCR beta chains as cytomegalovirus-associated.

Material: PBMCs. The receptor comes from a female donor in good health and CMV-seropositive. This chain uses TRBV4-2 with TRBJ2-2; 9 nucleotides align to TRBD2. In DNA form, the CDR3 reads TGTGCCAGCAGCCAGAGGGTTAGCGGGGGAGGCGGGGAGCTGTTTTTT. As protein: CASSQRVSGGGGELFF.